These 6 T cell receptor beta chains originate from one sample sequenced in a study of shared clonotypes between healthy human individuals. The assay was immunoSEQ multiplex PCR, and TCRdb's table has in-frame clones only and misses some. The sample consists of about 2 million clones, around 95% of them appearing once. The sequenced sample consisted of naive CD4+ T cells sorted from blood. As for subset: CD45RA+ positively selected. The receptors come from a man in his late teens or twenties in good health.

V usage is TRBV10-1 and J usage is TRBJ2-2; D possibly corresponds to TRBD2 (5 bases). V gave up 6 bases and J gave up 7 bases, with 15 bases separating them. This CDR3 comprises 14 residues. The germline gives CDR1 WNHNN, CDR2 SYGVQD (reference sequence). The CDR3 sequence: CASSAGSPVGELFF. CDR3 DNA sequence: TGCGCCAGCAGCGCGGGCAGCCCCGTCGGGGAGCTGTTTTTT.

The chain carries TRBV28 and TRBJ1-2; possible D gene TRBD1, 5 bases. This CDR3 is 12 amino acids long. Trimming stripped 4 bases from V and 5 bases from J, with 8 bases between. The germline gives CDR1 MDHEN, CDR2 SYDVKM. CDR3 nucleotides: TGTGCCAGCAGTTCGACAGTTTATGGCTACACCTTC. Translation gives CASSSTVYGYTF.

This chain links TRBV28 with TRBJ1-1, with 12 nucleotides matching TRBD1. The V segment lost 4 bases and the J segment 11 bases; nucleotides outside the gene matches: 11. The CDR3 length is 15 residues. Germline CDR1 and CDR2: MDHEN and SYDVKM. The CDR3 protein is CASSSEGQGALRAFF. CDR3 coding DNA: TGTGCCAGCAGTTCCGAGGGACAGGGGGCTCTTCGGGCTTTCTTT.

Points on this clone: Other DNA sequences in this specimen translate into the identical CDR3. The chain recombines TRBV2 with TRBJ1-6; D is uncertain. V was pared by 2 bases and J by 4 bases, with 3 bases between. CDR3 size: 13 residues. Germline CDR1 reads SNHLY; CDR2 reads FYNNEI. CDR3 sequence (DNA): TGTGCCAGCAGTGAAAGTTATAATTCACCCCTCCACTTT. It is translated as CASSESYNSPLHF.

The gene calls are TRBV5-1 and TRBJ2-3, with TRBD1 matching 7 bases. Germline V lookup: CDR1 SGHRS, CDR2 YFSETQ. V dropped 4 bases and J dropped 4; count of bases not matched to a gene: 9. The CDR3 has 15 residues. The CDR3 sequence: CASSAGQAYPDTQYF. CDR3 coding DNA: TGCGCCAGCAGCGCCGGACAGGCCTACCCAGATACGCAGTATTTT. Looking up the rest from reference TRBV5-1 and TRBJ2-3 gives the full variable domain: KAGVTQTPRYLIKTRGQQVTLSCSPISGHRSVSWYQQTPGQGLQFLFEYFSETQRNKGNFPGRFSGRQFSNSRSEMNVSTLELGDSALYLCASSAGQAYPDTQYFGPGTRLTVL.

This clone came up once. For the CDR3, the DNA is TGTGCCAGCAGTATACAGGGGAAAACAACCTACGAGCAGTACTTC. It translates to CASSIQGKTTYEQYF. The rearrangement joins TRBV2 to TRBJ2-7, with 7 bases matching TRBD1. CDR1 SNHLY and CDR2 FYNNEI come from the germline V gene. The CDR3 contains 15 residues. Trimming took 5 bases from V and 2 from J; bases not matched to a gene: 9. Combining the CDR3 with reference TRBV2 and TRBJ2-7 gives the whole variable domain EPEVTQTPSHQVTQMGQEVILRCVPISNHLYFYWYRQILGQKVEFLVSFYNNEISEKSEIFDDQFSVERPDGSNFTLKIRSTKLEDSAMYFCASSIQGKTTYEQYFGPGTRLTVT.